A selection of T cell receptor beta chains follows, all from one sample in a study of T cells in Graves' hyperthyroidism and ophthalmopathy. TCRdb independently ran MiXCR on the multiplex PCR reads; one entry per CDR3 protein. The sample shows about 180,000 distinct CDR3 sequences, over 15% of them seen only once. Sequencing input: blood. These receptor sequences come from a woman aged 50 to 65 with Graves' hyperthyroidism. The CDR3 runs from the conserved cysteine through the conserved F or W. A D gene is named only where the DNA matches it firmly. Size tells how often a clone was seen (once, few, many) or the class of an expanded clone, and some rows leave it out.

TGCGCCAGCAGCGCAATGACAGGGGAAGAGACCCAGTACTTC CASSAMTGEETQYF . TRBJ2-5 TRBV5-1 TRBD1
TGTGCCAGCAGCCAAAAGGCTAGACAGGGAATTTCGGGGGCCAACGTCCTGACTTTC CASSQKARQGISGANVLTF . TRBJ2-6 TRBV4-2 TRBD1
TGCAGTGCTAGGACCATAGCGGGAGCGTATCATGAGCAGTTCTTC CSARTIAGAYHEQFF . TRBJ2-1 TRBV20-1 TRBD2
TGTGCCAGCGGAAAGGGGCTGAGATCCTCTGAAGCTTTCTTT CASGKGLRSSEAFF many TRBJ1-1 TRBV2 .
TGCAGTGCTAGCTCCAGTCCCAACTATGGCTACACCTTC CSASSSPNYGYTF . TRBJ1-2 TRBV20-1 .
TGTGCCAGCAGTGGGGGAGGGATCACAGGTACGCAGTATTTT CASSGGGITGTQYF many TRBJ2-3 TRBV2 TRBD2
TGTGCCAGCAGCGCCGGGACAGGGCTAGAGACCCAGTACTTC CASSAGTGLETQYF many TRBJ2-5 TRBV5-8 TRBD1
TGCGCCAGCAGCTTGGAGGGGACACCTTCCTACGAGCAGTACTTC CASSLEGTPSYEQYF many TRBJ2-7 TRBV5-1 .
TGTGCCAGCAACTTGGAGGGCAATGAGCAGTTCTTC CASNLEGNEQFF many TRBJ2-1 TRBV27 .
TGTGCCAGCAGCCAGAACAGGGGACACCTCAGTGAGCCCCAGTACTTC CASSQNRGHLSEPQYF many TRBJ2-5 TRBV5-8 TRBD1
TGTGCCAGCACATCCCCGGTCTCCTACAATGAGCAGTTCTTC CASTSPVSYNEQFF . TRBJ2-1 TRBV11-3 .
TGTGCCAGCAGTGATTGGGGGGGGACCACAGATACGCAGTATTTT CASSDWGGTTDTQYF many TRBJ2-3 TRBV6-1 TRBD2
TGCAGCGTTGAACGACGTGTAAGGGCGGTGGACTATGGCTACACCTTC CSVERRVRAVDYGYTF many TRBJ1-2 TRBV29-1 .
TGTGCCAGCAAGAAGAGCGGGAGGGCCTCTAGCACAGATACGCAGTATTTT CASKKSGRASSTDTQYF . TRBJ2-3 TRBV27 TRBD2
TGCGCCAGCAGCACCGGGACAGGGTTCGCCACCGGGGAGCTGTTTTTT CASSTGTGFATGELFF . TRBJ2-2 TRBV4-1 TRBD1
TGTGCCAGCAGCTCGAGCGGAGGCCTCACAGATACGCAGTATTTT CASSSSGGLTDTQYF . TRBJ2-3 TRBV5-6 .
TGTGCCAGCAGCTTAAGGGGGGAAGGCGGCTACACCTTC CASSLRGEGGYTF . TRBJ1-2 TRBV7-3 .
TGCAGTGCCCTACCCGGGACGGGGGCCACAGATACGCAGTATTTT CSALPGTGATDTQYF . TRBJ2-3 TRBV20-1 .
TGTGCCAGCAGTTTTGTGGGGGTTTCCTCTGGAAACACCATATATTTT CASSFVGVSSGNTIYF many TRBJ1-3 TRBV28 .
TGTGCCAGCCAAGGGGTTATCACAGATACGCAGTATTTT CASQGVITDTQYF . TRBJ2-3 TRBV2 .
TGTGCCAGCAGCTTTGGGAACACTAATGAAAAACTGTTTTTT CASSFGNTNEKLFF . TRBJ1-4 TRBV7-2 .
TGTGCCACCTCCGGGACAGGGCATGAAAAACTGTTTTTT CATSGTGHEKLFF many TRBJ1-4 TRBV19 TRBD1
TGCGCCAGCAGCTTGAGTACAGGGTCTGAAGCTTTCTTT CASSLSTGSEAFF many TRBJ1-1 TRBV5-1 .
TGTGCCAGCTCAGAGAACAGGGGGCGATCAGAGACCCAGTACTTC CASSENRGRSETQYF many TRBJ2-5 TRBV18 TRBD1
TGTGCCATCAGGGACAGCATGAACACTGAAGCTTTCTTT CAIRDSMNTEAFF many TRBJ1-1 TRBV6-1 TRBD1
TGTGCCAGCAGTGGACAGGGCCATGGCTACACCTTC CASSGQGHGYTF many TRBJ1-2 TRBV28 TRBD1
TGTGCCACCAGCAGAGCCCTCGGGACTGAAGCTTTCTTT CATSRALGTEAFF . TRBJ1-1 TRBV15 .
TGTGCCAGTAGTATCACGGGGTCCTACGAGCAGTACTTC CASSITGSYEQYF few TRBJ2-7 TRBV19 .
TGTGCCAGCAGCTTCGTAGGCAATGAGCAGTTCTTC CASSFVGNEQFF many TRBJ2-1 TRBV11-1 .